This T cell receptor (beta chain) was captured in a study of blood T cell repertoires in COVID-19. All enrollees were about 18 to 100 years old and from about 24 US areas. Recovered participants had two consecutive negative NP/OP PCR tests, healthcare professional clearance, or symptom resolution. Germline V gene data show CDR1 as MGHDK and CDR2 as SYGVNS. The junction had 5 bases not matched to a gene; V was cut back by 6 bases and J by 4 bases. This CDR3 spans 14 amino acids. Libraries were prepared by immunoSEQ multiplex PCR; TCRdb keeps only in-frame clonotypes and omits some of them. The repertoire holds about 210,000 clones, with 85% as singletons.

Material: PBMCs or T cells enriched from blood (not recorded which). The chain joins TRBV25-1 to TRBJ2-1; TRBD1 agrees at 8 bases. This sequence originates from a man aged 40-49 years who had recovered from COVID-19. In DNA, the CDR3 is TGTGCCAGCAGGGACAGGGAGCCTTACAATGAGCAGTTCTTC. Its protein is CASRDREPYNEQFF.